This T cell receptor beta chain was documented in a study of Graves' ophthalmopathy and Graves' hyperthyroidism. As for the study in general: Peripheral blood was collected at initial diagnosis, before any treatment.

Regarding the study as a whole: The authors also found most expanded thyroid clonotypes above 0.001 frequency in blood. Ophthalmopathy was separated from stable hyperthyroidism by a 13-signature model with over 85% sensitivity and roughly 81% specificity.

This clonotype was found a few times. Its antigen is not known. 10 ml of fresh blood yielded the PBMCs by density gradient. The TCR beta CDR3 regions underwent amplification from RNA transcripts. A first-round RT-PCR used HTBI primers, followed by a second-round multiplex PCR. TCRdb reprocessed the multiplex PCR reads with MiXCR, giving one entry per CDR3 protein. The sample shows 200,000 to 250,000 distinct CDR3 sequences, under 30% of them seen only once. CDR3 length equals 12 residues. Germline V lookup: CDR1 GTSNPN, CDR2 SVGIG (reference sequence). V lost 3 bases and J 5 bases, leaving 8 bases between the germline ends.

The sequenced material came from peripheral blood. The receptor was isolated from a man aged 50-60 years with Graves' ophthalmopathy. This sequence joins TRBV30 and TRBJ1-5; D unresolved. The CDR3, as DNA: TGTGCCTGGAGGAGCGGGGATCAGCCCCAGCATTTT. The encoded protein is CAWRSGDQPQHF.